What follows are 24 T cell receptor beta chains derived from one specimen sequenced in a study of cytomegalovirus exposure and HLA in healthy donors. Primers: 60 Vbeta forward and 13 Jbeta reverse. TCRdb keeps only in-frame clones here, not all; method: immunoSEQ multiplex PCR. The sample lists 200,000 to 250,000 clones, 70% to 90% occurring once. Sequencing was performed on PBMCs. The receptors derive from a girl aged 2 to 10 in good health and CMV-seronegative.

The CDR3 nucleotides read TGTGCCAGCAGCTTAAGTGGGCTAGCGGGAGAGTACTTC. This sequence encodes CASSLSGLAGEYF. The chain has TRBV11-2 and TRBJ2-7; TRBD2 agrees at 10 bases. CDR3 length equals 13 residues. CDR1 SGHAT and CDR2 FQNNGV come from the germline V gene. V was clipped by 2 bases and J by 11 bases; unmatched bases: 6.

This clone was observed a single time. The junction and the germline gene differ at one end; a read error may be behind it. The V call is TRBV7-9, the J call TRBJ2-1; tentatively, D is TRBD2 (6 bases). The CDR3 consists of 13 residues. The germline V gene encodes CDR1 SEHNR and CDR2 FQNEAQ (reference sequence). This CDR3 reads CSSAGRWVDEQFF. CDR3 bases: TGTTCCAGCGCGGGGAGATGGGTGGATGAGCAGTTCTTC.

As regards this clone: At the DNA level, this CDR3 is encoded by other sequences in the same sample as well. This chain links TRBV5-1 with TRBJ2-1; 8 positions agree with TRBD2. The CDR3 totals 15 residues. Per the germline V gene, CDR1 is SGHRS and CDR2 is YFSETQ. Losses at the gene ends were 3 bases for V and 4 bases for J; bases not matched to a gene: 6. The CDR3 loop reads CASSSGLAEYNEQFF. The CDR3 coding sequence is TGCGCCAGCAGCTCCGGACTAGCCGAGTACAATGAGCAGTTCTTC.

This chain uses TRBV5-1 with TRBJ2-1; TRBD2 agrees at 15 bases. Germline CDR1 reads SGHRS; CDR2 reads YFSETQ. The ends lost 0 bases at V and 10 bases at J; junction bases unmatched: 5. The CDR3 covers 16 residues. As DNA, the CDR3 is TGCGCCAGCAGCTTGGGGACTAGCGGGGGGGTTGGAGAGCAGTTCTTC. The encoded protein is CASSLGTSGGVGEQFF. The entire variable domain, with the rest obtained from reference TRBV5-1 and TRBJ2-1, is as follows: KAGVTQTPRYLIKTRGQQVTLSCSPISGHRSVSWYQQTPGQGLQFLFEYFSETQRNKGNFPGRFSGRQFSNSRSEMNVSTLELGDSALYLCASSLGTSGGVGEQFFGPGTRLTVL.

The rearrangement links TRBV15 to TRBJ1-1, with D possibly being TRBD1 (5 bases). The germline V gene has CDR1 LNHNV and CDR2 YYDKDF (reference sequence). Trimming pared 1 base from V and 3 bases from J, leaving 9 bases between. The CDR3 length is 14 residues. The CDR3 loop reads CATSRVSRDTEAFF. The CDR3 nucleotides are TGTGCCACCAGCAGAGTTTCCAGGGACACTGAAGCTTTCTTT.

This CDR3 reads CASSLNPARGTEAFF. The CDR3, as DNA: TGTGCCAGCAGCTTAAACCCAGCAAGGGGCACTGAAGCTTTCTTT. This chain uses TRBV7-9 with TRBJ1-1; perhaps TRBD1 as D (5 bases). V was shortened by 2 bases and J by 4 bases, with 14 bases between the two germline ends. The germline gives CDR1 SEHNR, CDR2 FQNEAQ (reference sequence). The CDR3 runs 15 residues.

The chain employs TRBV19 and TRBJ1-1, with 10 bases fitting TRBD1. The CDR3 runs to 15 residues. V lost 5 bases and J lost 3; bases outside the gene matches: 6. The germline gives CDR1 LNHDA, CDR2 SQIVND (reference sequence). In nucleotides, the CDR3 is TGTGCCAGTAGTGGACGGGACAGGGGCCACACTGAAGCTTTCTTT. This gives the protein CASSGRDRGHTEAFF.

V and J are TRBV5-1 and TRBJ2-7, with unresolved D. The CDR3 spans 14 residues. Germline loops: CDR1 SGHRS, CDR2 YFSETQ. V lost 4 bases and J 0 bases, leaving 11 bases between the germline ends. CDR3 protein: CASSASRISYEQYF. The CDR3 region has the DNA TGCGCCAGCAGCGCGAGCAGGATCTCCTACGAGCAGTACTTC.

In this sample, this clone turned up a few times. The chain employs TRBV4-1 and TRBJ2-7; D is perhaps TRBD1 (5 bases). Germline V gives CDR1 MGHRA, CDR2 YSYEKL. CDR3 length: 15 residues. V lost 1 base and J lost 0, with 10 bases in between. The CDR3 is CASSQGQRYSYEQYF. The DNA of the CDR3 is TGCGCCAGCAGCCAAGGACAGCGATACTCCTACGAGCAGTACTTC.

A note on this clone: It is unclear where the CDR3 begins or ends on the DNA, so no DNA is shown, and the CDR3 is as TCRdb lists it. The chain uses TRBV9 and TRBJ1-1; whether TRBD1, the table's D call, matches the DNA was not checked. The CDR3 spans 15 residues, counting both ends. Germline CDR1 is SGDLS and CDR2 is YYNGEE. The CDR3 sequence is CASTSGTGFRTEAFF.

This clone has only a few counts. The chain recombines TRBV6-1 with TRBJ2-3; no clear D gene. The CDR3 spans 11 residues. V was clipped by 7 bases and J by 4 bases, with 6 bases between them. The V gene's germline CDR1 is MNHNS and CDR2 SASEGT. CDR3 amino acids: CASTLSDTQYF. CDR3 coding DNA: TGTGCCAGCACCCTCTCAGATACGCAGTATTTT.

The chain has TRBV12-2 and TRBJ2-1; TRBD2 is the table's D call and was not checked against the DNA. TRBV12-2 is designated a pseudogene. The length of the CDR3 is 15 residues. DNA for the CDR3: TGTGCAAGTCGCTCCGACCTCGGACTAAAAAAAGAGCAGTTCTTC. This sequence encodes CASRSDLGLKKEQFF.

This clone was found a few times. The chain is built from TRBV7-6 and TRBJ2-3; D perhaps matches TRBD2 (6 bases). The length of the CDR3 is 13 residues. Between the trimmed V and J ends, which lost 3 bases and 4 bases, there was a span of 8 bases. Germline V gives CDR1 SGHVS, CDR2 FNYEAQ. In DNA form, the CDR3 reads TGTGCCAGCAGCTTCTGGGGGGCAGATACGCAGTATTTT. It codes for CASSFWGADTQYF.

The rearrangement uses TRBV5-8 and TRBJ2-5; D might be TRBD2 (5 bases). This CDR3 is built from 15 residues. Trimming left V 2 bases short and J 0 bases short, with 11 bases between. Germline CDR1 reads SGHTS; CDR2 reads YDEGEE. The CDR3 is CASSFEGRYQETQYF. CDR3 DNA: TGTGCCAGCAGCTTCGAGGGAAGGTACCAAGAGACCCAGTACTTC.

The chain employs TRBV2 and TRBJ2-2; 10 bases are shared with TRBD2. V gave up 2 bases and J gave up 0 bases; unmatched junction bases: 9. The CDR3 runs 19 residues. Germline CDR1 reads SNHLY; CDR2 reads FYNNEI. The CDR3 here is CASSEQGLARFANTGELFF. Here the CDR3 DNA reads TGTGCCAGCAGTGAACAGGGACTAGCGAGATTCGCGAACACCGGGGAGCTGTTTTTT.

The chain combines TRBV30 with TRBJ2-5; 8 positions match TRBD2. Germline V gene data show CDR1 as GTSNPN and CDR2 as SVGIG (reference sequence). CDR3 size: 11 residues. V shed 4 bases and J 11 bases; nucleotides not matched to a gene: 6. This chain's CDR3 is CAWNGAGEQYF. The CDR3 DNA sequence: TGTGCCTGGAACGGAGCGGGGGAGCAGTACTTC.

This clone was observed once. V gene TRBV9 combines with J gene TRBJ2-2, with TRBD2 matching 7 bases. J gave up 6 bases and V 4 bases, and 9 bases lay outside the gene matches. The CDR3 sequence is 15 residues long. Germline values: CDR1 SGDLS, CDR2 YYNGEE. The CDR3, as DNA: TGTGCCAGCAGCCCGGCTCCGGGGGGTGCCGGGGAGCTGTTTTTT. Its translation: CASSPAPGGAGELFF.

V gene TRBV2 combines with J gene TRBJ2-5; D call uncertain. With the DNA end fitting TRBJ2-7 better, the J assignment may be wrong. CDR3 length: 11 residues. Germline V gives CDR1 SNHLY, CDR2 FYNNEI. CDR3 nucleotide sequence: TGTGCCAGCAGCCTGTCCTACGAGCAGTACTTC. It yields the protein CASSLSYEQYF.

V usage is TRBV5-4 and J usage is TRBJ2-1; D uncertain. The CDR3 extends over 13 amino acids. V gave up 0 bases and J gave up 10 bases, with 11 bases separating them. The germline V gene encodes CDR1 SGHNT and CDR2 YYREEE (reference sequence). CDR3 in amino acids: CASSLASSWEQFF. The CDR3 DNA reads TGTGCCAGCAGCTTGGCCTCGAGTTGGGAGCAGTTCTTC.

The CDR3 protein is CASSRRTGSYEQYF. The CDR3 nucleotides read TGTGCCAGCAGCAGGAGGACTGGATCCTACGAGCAGTACTTC. This chain links TRBV9 with TRBJ2-7; D may be TRBD2 (5 bases). The V and J ends lost 4 bases and 1 base respectively, with 12 bases between them. CDR1 SGDLS and CDR2 YYNGEE come from the germline V gene. This CDR3 is built from 14 residues.

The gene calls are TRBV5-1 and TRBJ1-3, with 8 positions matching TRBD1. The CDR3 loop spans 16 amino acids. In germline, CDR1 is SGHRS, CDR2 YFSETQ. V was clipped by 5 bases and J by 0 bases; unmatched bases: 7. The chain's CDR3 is CASRSLTGGSGNTIYF. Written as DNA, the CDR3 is TGCGCCAGCAGGAGCTTAACAGGGGGCTCTGGAAACACCATATATTTT.

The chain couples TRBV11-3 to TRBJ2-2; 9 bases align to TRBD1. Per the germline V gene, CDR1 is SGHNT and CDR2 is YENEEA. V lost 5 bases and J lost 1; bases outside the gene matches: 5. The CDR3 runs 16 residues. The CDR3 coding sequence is TGTGCCAGCAGCCCCGGACAGGGGAGGAACACCGGGGAGCTGTTTTTT. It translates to CASSPGQGRNTGELFF.

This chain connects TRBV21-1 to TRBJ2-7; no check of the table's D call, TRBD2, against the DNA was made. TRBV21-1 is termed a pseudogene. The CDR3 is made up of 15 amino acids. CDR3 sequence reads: CASSKRTSGSYEQYF. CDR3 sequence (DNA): TGTGCCAGCAGCAAGCGGACTAGCGGTTCCTACGAGCAGTACTTC.

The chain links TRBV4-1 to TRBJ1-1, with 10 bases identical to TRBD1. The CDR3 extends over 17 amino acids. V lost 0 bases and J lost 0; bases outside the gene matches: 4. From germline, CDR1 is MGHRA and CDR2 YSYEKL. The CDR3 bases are TGCGCCAGCAGCCAAGATGGCGGACAGGGGGTGAACACTGAAGCTTTCTTT. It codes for CASSQDGGQGVNTEAFF.